This T cell receptor (beta chain) was profiled in a study of beta chain features in type 1 diabetes. CDR1 is MGHRA and CDR2 is YSYEKL in the germline V gene. This CDR3 comprises 12 residues. V lost 3 bases and J lost 7, with 9 bases in between. Donors underwent one heparinised blood draw, about 110 mL on average. There are a few counts of this clone. Its antigen is as yet unknown. The sample carries other DNA sequences with the same CDR3. All of the isolated RNA was reverse transcribed, so expressed TCRB transcripts were sequenced. Assay used: immunoSEQ multiplex PCR; TCRdb lists only in-frame clones, some missing. The sample has approximately 250,000 clones; 15% to 20% are singletons. Study-level findings and limits: The question of HLA type influencing TCRB rearrangement was one that remained unresolved here. TCRB CDR3 length was moderately but significantly reduced in all four CD4+ subsets of Type 1 diabetes patients.

The clonotype originates from a man aged 25-45 years with type 1 diabetes. The rearrangement joins TRBV4-1 to TRBJ2-5; D is ambiguous. Sequencing was carried out using naive CD4+ T cells from blood. This CDR3 reads CASSHLGGTQYF. The CDR3 nucleotides are TGCGCCAGCAGCCACCTTGGTGGGACCCAGTACTTC.